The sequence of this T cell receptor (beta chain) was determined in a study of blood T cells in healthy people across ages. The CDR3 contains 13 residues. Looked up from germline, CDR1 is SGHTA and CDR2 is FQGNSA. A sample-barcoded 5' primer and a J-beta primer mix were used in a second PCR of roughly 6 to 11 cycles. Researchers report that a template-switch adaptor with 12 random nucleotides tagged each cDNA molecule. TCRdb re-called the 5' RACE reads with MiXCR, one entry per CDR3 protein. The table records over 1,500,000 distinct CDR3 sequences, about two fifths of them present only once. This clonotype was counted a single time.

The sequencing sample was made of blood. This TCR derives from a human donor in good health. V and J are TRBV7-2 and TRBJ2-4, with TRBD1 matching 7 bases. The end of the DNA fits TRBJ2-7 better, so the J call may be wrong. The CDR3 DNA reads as TGTGCCAGCAGGCGAACAGGGGTTGCCGAGCAGTACTTC. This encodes CASRRTGVAEQYF.